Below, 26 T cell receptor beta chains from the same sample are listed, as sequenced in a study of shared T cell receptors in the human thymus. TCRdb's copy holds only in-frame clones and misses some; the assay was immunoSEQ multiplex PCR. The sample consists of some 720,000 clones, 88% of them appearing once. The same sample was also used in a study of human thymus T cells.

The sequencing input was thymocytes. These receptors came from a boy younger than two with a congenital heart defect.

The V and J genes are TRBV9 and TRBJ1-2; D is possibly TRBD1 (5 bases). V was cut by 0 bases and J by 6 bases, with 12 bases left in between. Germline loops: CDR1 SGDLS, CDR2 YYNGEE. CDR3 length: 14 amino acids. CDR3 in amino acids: CASSVDPGWHGYTF. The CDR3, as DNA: TGTGCCAGCAGCGTAGACCCAGGGTGGCATGGCTACACCTTC.

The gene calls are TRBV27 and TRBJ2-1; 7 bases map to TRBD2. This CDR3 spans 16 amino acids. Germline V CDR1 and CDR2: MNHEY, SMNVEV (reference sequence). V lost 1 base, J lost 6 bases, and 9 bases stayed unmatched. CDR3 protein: CASSLFGLVGLNEQFF. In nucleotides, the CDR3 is TGTGCCAGCAGTTTATTTGGACTAGTCGGCCTCAATGAGCAGTTCTTC.

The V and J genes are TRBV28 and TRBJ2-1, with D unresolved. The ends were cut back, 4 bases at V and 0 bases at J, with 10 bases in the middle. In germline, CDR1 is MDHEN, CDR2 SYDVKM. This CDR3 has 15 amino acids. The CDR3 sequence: CASSCRQSSYNEQFF. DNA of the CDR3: TGTGCCAGCAGTTGCCGACAAAGCTCCTACAATGAGCAGTTCTTC.

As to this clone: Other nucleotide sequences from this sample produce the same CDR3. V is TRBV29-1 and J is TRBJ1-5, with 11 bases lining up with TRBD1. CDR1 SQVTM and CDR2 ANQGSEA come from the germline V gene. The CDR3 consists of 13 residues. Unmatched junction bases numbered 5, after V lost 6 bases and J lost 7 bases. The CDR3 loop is CSVGDRGNQPQHF. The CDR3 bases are TGCAGCGTCGGGGACAGGGGGAACCAGCCCCAGCATTTT. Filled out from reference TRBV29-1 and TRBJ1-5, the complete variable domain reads SAVISQKPSRDICQRGTSLTIQCQVDSQVTMMFWYRQQPGQSLTLIATANQGSEATYESGFVIDKFPISRPNLTFSTLTVSNMSPEDSSIYLCSVGDRGNQPQHFGDGTRLSIL.

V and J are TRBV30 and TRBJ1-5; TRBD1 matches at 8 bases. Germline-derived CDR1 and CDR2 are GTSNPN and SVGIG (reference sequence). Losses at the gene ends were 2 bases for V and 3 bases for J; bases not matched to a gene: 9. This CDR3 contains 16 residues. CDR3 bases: TGTGCCTGGAGTCCCCCCCTGGACAGGGTCAATCAGCCCCAGCATTTT. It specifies CAWSPPLDRVNQPQHF.

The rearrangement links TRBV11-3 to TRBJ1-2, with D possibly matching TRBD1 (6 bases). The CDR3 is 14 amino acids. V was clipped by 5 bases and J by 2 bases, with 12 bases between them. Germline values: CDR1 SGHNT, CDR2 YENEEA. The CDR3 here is CASSPRGANYGYTF. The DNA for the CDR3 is TGTGCCAGCAGCCCCCGGGGGGCAAACTATGGCTACACCTTC.

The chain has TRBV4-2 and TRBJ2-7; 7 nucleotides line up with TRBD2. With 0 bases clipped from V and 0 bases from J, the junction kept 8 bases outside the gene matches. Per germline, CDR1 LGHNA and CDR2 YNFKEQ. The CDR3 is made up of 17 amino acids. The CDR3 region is CASSQDPLAGSSYEQYF. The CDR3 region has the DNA TGTGCCAGCAGCCAAGACCCTTTAGCGGGTTCCTCCTACGAGCAGTACTTC.

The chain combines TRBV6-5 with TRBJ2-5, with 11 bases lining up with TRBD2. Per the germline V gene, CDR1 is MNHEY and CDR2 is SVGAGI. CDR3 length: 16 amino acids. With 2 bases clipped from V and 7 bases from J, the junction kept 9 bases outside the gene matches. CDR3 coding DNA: TGTGCCAGCAGTTACACGGGACTAGCGGTAAACGGGACCCAGTACTTC. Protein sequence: CASSYTGLAVNGTQYF.

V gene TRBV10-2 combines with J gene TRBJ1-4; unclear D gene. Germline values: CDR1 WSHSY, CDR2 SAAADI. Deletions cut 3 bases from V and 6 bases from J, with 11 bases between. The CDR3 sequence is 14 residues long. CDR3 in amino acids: CASSESDIDEKLFF. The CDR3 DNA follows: TGCGCCAGCAGTGAAAGCGATATAGATGAAAAACTGTTTTTT.

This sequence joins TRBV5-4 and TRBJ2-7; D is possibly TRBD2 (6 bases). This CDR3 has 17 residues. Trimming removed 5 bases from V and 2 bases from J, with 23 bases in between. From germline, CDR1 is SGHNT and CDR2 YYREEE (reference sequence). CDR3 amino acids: CASSPLLSGGAPYEQYF. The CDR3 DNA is TGTGCCAGCAGTCCCCTTCTTAGCGGAGGGGCCCCCTACGAGCAGTACTTC. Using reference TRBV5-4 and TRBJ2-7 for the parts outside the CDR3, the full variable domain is ETGVTQSPTHLIKTRGQQVTLRCSSQSGHNTVSWYQQALGQGPQFIFQYYREEENGRGNFPPRFSGLQFPNYSSELNVNALELDDSALYLCASSPLLSGGAPYEQYFGPGTRLTVT.

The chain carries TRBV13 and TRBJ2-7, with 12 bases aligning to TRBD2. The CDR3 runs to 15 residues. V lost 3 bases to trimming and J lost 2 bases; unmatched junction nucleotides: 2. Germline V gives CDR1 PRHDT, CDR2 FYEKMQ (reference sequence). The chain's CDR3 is CASSFRTSGAYEQYF. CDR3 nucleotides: TGTGCCAGCAGCTTTCGGACTAGCGGGGCCTACGAGCAGTACTTC.

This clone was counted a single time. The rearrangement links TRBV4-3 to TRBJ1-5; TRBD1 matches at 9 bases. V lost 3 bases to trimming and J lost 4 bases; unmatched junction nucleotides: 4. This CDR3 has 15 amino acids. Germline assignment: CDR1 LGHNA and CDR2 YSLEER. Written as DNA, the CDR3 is TGCGCCAGCAGCCAGGACGGGACAGGGAATCAGCCCCAGCATTTT. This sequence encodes CASSQDGTGNQPQHF.

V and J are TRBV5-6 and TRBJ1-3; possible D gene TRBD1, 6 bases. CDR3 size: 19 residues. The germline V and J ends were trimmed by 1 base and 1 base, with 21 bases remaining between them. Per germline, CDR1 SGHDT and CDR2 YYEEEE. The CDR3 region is CASSLILSWRGHSGNTIYF. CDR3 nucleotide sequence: TGTGCCAGCAGCTTGATTCTTTCGTGGCGGGGGCATTCTGGAAACACCATATATTTT. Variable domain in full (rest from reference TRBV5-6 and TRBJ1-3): DAGVTQSPTHLIKTRGQQVTLRCSPKSGHDTVSWYQQALGQGPQFIFQYYEEEERQRGNFPDRFSGHQFPNYSSELNVNALLLGDSALYLCASSLILSWRGHSGNTIYFGEGSWLTVV.

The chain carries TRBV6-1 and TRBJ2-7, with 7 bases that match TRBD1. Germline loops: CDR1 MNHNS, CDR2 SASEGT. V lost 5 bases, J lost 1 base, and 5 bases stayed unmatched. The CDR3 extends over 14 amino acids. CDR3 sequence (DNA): TGTGCCAGCAGTCCCAGACAGGGATCCTACGAGCAGTACTTC. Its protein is CASSPRQGSYEQYF.

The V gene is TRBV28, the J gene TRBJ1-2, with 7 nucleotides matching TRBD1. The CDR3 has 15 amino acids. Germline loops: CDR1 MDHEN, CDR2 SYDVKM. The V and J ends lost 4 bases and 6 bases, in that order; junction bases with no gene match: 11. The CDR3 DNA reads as TGTGCCAGCAGTTATCGGGACAGACCATTCAATGGCTACACCTTC. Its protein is CASSYRDRPFNGYTF.

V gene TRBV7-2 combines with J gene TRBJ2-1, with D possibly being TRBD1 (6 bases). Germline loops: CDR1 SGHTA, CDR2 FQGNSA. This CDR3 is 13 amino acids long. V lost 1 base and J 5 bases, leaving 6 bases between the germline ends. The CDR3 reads CASSLGQDNEQFF. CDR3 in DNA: TGTGCCAGCAGCTTAGGACAGGACAATGAGCAGTTCTTC.

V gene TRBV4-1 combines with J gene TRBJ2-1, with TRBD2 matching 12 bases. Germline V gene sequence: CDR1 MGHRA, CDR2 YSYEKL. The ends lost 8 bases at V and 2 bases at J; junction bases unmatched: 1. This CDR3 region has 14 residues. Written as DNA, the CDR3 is TGCGCCAGCGGGACTAGCGGGCCCTACAATGAGCAGTTCTTC. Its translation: CASGTSGPYNEQFF.

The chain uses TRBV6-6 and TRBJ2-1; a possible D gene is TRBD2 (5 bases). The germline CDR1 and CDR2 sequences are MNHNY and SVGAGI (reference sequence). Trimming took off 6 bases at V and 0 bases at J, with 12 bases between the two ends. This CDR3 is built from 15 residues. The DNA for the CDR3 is TGTGCCAGCAGGCCCGGGGAGAGCTCCTACAATGAGCAGTTCTTC. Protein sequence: CASRPGESSYNEQFF.

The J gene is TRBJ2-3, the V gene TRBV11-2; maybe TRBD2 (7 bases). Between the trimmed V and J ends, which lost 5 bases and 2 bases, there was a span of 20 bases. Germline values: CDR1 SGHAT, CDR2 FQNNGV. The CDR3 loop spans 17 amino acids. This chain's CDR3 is CASSPQGSGIYTDTQYF. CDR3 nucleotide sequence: TGTGCCAGCAGCCCCCAGGGGAGCGGGATTTACACAGATACGCAGTATTTT.

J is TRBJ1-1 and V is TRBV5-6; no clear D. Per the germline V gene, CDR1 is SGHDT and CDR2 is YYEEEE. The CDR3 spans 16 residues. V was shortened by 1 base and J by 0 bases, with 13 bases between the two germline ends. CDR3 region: CASSLRCGELNTEAFF. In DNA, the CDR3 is TGTGCCAGCAGCTTGCGGTGCGGGGAACTGAACACTGAAGCTTTCTTT.

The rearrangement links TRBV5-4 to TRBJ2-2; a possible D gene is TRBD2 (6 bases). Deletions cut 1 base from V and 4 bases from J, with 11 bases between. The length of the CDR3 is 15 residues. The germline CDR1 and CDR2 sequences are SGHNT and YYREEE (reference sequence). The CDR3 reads CASSLSEGGTGELFF. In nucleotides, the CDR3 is TGTGCCAGCAGCTTGTCGGAGGGCGGCACCGGGGAGCTGTTTTTT.

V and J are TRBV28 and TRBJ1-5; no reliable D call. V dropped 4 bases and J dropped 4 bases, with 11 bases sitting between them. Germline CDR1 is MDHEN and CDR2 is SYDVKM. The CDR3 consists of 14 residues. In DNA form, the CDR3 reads TGTGCCAGCAGTTACCGAGCGGGAAATCAGCCCCAGCATTTT. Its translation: CASSYRAGNQPQHF. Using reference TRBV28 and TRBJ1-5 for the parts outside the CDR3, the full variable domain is DVKVTQSSRYLVKRTGEKVFLECVQDMDHENMFWYRQDPGLGLRLIYFSYDVKMKEKGDIPEGYSVSREKKERFSLILESASTNQTSMYLCASSYRAGNQPQHFGDGTRLSIL.

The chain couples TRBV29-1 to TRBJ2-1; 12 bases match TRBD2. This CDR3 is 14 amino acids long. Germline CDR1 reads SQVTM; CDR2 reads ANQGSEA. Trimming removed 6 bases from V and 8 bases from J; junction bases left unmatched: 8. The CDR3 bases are TGCAGCGTAGAGACTAGCGGGAGTTTGGATGAGCAGTTCTTC. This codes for CSVETSGSLDEQFF.

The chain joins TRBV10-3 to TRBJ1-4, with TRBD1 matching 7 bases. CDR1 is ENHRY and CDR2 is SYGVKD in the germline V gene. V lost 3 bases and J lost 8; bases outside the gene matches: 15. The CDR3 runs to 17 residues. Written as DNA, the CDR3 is TGTGCCATCAGTGAAGGGGGGAAACGACAGGGCGAGGAAAAACTGTTTTTT. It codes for CAISEGGKRQGEEKLFF.

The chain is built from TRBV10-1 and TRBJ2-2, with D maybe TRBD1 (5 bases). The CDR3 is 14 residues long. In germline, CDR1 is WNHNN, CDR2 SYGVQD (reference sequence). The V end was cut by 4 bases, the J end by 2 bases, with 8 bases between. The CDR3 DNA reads TGCGCCAGCAGTGCTGACAGCAACACCGGGGAGCTGTTTTTT. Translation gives CASSADSNTGELFF.

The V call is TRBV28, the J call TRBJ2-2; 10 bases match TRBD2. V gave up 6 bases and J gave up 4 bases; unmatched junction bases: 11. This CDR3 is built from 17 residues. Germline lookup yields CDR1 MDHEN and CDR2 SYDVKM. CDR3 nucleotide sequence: TGTGCCAGCAGAAAGAGAAGCGGGAGGGCCGGCACCGGGGAGCTGTTTTTT. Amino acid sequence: CASRKRSGRAGTGELFF.